This T cell receptor (beta chain) was identified in a study of T cell responses to AZD1222 COVID-19 vaccine. Study outcomes and limitations: Clonal diversity was possibly underestimated; the donors were predominantly white British and more often female.

The CDR3 contains 14 residues. The V gene lost 2 bases and the J gene lost 5 bases, with 13 bases spanning the gap. CDR1 MNHNS and CDR2 SASEGT come from the germline V gene. Points on this clone: Its antigen is currently unknown.

Data came from immunoSEQ multiplex PCR; TCRdb stores just in-frame clones and leaves some out. The data show roughly 160,000 clones, 75% to 90% seen once. V is TRBV6-1 and J is TRBJ2-7, with D hard to call. This TCR came from an adult in good health. The sequences come from peripheral blood, collected on day 0 of AZD1222 vaccination. The CDR3 protein is CASSELQFVNEQYF. Here the CDR3 DNA reads TGTGCCAGCAGTGAACTGCAGTTCGTGAACGAGCAGTACTTC.